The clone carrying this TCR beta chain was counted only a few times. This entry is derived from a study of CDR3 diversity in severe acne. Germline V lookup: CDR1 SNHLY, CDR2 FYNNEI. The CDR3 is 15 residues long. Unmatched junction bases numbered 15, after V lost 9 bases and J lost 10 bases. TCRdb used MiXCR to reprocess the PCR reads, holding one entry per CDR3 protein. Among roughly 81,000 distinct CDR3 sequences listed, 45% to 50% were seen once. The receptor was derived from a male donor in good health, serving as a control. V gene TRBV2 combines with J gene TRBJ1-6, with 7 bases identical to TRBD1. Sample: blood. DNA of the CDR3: TGTGCCAGGACAGATGGTGAGGGGGCGCGATCACCCCTCCACTTT. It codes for CARTDGEGARSPLHF.